Listed here is a single T cell receptor (beta chain). Reverse transcription of roughly 0.5 to 1 ug RNA was performed with random hexamers. TCRdb reprocessed the immunoSEQ multiplex PCR reads via MiXCR and lists one record per CDR3 protein. The sample has approximately 190,000 distinct CDR3 sequences; more than 85% are singletons. Germline V gene lookup returns CDR1 LNHNV and CDR2 YYDKDF (reference sequence). This CDR3 has 15 residues. Trimming took 0 bases from V and 8 from J, leaving 11 bases between them. This sample is drawn from a study of CD8 T cells in Susac syndrome. TCR beta sequences were obtained from blood CD8+ and CD4+ T cells.

The chain joins TRBV15 to TRBJ1-6, with a tentative D call TRBD1 (5 bases). The sequence derives from a human donor with Susac syndrome. What was sequenced was CD4+ T cells from PBMCs. Here the CDR3 DNA reads TGTGCCACCAGCAGAGATCCAGGGTTCGATTCACCCCTCCACTTT. Translating gives CATSRDPGFDSPLHF. Using reference TRBV15 and TRBJ1-6 for the parts outside the CDR3, the full variable domain is DAMVIQNPRYQVTQFGKPVTLSCSQTLNHNVMYWYQQKSSQAPKLLFHYYDKDFNNEADTPDNFQSRRPNTSFCFLDIRSPGLGDTAMYLCATSRDPGFDSPLHFGNGTRLTVT.